Described below is a single TCR beta chain sequence and its context. Germline V CDR1 and CDR2: SQVTM, ANQGSEA. The CDR3 has 14 amino acids. J gave up 2 bases and V 6 bases, and 9 bases lay outside the gene matches. PCR amplification relied on 60 Vbeta primers (plus 13 Jbeta primers). TCRdb keeps only in-frame clones here, not all; method: immunoSEQ multiplex PCR. The sample consists of 60,000 to 90,000 clones, less than 75% of them appearing once. This sample is drawn from a study of cytomegalovirus exposure and HLA in healthy donors. J is TRBJ1-2 and V is TRBV29-1; 7 positions match TRBD1. Sequenced input: PBMCs. This TCR was sampled from a man between 35 and 55 years old in good health and CMV-seropositive. Here the CDR3 DNA reads TGCAGCGTACACAGACAGGGAAGAAACTATGGCTACACCTTC. Translating gives CSVHRQGRNYGYTF. The full variable domain, rest sourced from reference TRBV29-1 and TRBJ1-2, is SAVISQKPSRDICQRGTSLTIQCQVDSQVTMMFWYRQQPGQSLTLIATANQGSEATYESGFVIDKFPISRPNLTFSTLTVSNMSPEDSSIYLCSVHRQGRNYGYTFGSGTRLTVV.